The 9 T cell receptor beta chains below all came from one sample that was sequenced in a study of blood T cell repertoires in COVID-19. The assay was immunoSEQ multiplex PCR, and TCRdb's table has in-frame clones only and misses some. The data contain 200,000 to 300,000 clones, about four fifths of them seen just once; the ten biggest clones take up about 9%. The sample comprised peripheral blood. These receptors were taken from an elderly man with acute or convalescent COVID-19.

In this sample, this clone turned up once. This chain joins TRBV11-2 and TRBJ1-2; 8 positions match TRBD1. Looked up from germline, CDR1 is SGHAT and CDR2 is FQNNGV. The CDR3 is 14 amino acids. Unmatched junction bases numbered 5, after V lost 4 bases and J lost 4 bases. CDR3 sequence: CASSSPTGVYGYTF. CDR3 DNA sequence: TGTGCCAGCAGCTCCCCGACAGGGGTCTATGGCTACACCTTC.

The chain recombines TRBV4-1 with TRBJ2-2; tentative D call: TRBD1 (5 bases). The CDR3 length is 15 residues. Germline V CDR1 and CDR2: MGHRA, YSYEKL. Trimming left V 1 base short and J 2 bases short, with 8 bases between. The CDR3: CASSQGDRNTGELFF. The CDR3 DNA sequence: TGCGCCAGCAGCCAAGGAGACAGAAACACCGGGGAGCTGTTTTTT.

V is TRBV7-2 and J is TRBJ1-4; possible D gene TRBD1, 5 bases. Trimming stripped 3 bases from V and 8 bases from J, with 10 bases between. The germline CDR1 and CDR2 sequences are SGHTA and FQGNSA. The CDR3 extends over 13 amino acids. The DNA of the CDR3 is TGTGCCAGCAGCTTTGGCCCAGGGGAAAAACTGTTTTTT. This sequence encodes CASSFGPGEKLFF. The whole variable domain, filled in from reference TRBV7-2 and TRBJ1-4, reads GAGVSQSPSNKVTEKGKDVELRCDPISGHTALYWYRQSLGQGLEFLIYFQGNSAPDKSGLPSDRFSAERTGGSVSTLTIQRTQQEDSAVYLCASSFGPGEKLFFGSGTQLSVL.

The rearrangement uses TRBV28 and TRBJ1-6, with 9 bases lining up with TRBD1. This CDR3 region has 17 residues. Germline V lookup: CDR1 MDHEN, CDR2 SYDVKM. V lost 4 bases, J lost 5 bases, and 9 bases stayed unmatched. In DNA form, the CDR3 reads TGTGCCAGCAGTTCTGTAACTGGACAGGGGAATAATTCACCCCTCCACTTT. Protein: CASSSVTGQGNNSPLHF.

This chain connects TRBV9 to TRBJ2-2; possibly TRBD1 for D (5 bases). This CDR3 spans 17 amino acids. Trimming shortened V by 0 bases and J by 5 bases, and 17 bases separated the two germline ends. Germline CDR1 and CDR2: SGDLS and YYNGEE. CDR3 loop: CASSVATRGRRTGELFF. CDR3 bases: TGTGCCAGCAGCGTAGCTACAAGGGGCAGGAGAACCGGGGAGCTGTTTTTT.

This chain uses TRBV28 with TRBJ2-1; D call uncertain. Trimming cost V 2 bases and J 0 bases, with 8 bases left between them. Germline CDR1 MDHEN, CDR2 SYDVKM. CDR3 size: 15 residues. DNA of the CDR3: TGTGCCAGCAGTTTAACCAGATCCTCCTACAATGAGCAGTTCTTC. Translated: CASSLTRSSYNEQFF.

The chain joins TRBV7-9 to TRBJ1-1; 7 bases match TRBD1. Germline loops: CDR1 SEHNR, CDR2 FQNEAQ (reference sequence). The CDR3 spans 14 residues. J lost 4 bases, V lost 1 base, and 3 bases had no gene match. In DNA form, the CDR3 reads TGTGCCAGCAGCTTAGGGGCAGGGGGCACTGAAGCTTTCTTT. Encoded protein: CASSLGAGGTEAFF.

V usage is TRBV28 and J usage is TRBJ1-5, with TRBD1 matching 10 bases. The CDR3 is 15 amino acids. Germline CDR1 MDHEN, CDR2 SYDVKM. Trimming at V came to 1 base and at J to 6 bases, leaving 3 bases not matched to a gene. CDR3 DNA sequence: TGTGCCAGCAGTTTATACCGGGACAGGGGTCAGCCCCAGCATTTT. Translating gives CASSLYRDRGQPQHF. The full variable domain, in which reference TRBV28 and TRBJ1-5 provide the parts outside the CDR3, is DVKVTQSSRYLVKRTGEKVFLECVQDMDHENMFWYRQDPGLGLRLIYFSYDVKMKEKGDIPEGYSVSREKKERFSLILESASTNQTSMYLCASSLYRDRGQPQHFGDGTRLSIL.

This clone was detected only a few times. CDR3 in DNA: TGTGCCAGTAGTATGGTCAGGGGGGCCAATCAGCCCCAGCATTTT. This translates into CASSMVRGANQPQHF. The chain combines TRBV19 with TRBJ1-5, with 7 bases lining up with TRBD1. V dropped 3 bases and J dropped 3; count of bases not matched to a gene: 5. Germline CDR1 LNHDA, CDR2 SQIVND (reference sequence). This CDR3 has 15 residues.